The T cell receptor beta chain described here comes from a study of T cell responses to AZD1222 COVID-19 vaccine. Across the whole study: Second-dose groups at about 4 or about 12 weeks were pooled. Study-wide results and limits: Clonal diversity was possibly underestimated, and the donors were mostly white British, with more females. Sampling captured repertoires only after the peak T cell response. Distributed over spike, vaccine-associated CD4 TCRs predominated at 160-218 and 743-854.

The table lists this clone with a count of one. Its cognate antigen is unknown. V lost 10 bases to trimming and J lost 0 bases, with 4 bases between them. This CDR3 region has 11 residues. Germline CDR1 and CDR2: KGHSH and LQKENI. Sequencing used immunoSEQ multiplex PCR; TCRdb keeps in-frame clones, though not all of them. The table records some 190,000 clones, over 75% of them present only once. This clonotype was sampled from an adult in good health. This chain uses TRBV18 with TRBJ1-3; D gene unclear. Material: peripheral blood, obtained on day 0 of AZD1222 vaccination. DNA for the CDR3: TGTGCCATTCTCTCTGGAAACACCATATATTTT. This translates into CAILSGNTIYF.